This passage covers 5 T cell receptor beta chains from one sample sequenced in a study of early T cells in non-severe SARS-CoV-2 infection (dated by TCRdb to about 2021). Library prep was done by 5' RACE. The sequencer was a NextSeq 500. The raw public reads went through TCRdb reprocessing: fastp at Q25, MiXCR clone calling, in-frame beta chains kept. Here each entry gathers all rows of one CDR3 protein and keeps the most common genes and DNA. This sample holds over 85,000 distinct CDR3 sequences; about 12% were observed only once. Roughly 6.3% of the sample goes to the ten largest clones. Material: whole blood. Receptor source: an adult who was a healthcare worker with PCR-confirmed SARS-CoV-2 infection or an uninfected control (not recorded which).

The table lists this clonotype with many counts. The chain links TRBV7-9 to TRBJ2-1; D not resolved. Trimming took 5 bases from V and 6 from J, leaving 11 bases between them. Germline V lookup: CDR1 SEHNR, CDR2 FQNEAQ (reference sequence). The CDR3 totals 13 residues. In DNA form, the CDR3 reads TGTGCCAGCAGCCCCCCCCGAGGCAATGAGCAGTTCTTC. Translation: CASSPPRGNEQFF.

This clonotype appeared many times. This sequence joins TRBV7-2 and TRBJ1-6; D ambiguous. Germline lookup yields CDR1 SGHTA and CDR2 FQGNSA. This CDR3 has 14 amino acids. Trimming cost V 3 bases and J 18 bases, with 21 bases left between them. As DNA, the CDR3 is TGTGCCAGCAGCTTTAGTTCCAGGACTCCTCACCCCCACTTT. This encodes CASSFSSRTPHPHF.

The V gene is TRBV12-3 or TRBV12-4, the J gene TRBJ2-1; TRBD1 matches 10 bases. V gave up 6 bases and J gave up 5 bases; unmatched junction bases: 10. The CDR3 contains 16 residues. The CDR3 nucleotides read TGTGCCAGCAGGGAGGGCGCTGGGACAGGGGACAATGAGCAGTTCTTC. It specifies CASREGAGTGDNEQFF.

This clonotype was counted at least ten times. CDR3 in amino acids: CASAGRQETQYF. The CDR3 DNA follows: TGTGCCAGCGCGGGTCGTCAAGAGACCCAGTACTTC. The chain is built from TRBV25-1 and TRBJ2-5; a possible D gene is TRBD2 (5 bases). V was cut by 8 bases and J by 2 bases, with 9 bases left in between. Germline lookup yields CDR1 MGHDK and CDR2 SYGVNS. The CDR3 extends over 12 amino acids.

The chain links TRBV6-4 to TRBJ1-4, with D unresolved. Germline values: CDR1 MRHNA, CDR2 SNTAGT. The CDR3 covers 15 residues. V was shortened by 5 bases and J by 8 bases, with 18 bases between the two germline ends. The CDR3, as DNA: TGTGCCAGCAGTCGTGACGTCGGTTTCGGGGAAAAACTGTTTTTT. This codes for CASSRDVGFGEKLFF.